Each of the 24 T cell receptor beta chains below was sequenced from the same sample in a study of shared clonotypes between healthy human individuals. TCRdb's copy holds only in-frame clones and misses some; the assay was immunoSEQ multiplex PCR. This sample yields 630,000 or so clones, of which about 98% are seen a single time; approximately 0.33% belongs to the top ten. Only CD45RO-negative cells positively selected for CCR7 counted as naive CD8 cells, so terminally differentiated effector memory CD45RA+ cells were excluded. The sequencing sample was made of naive CD8+ T cells sorted from blood. The receptor set was obtained from a man aged 25-45 years in good health.

J is TRBJ2-1 and V is TRBV11-2, with D unresolved. V shed 5 bases and J shed 10 bases, with 9 bases lying between them. Germline CDR1 SGHAT, CDR2 FQNNGV. This CDR3 has 11 residues. Here the CDR3 DNA reads TGTGCCAGCAGCCCTGGTTGGGAGCAGTTCTTC. It translates to CASSPGWEQFF.

This clone was picked up one time. The gene calls are TRBV7-6 and TRBJ2-1; TRBD2 matches 12 bases. There are 14 residues in the CDR3. CDR1 and CDR2 (germline): SGHVS, FNYEAQ. The V gene end was trimmed by 5 bases and the J gene end by 7 bases; junction bases not matched to a gene: 3. In nucleotides, the CDR3 is TGTGCCAGCAGCCGACTAGCGGGAGAAAATGAGCAGTTCTTC. Its protein is CASSRLAGENEQFF.

This clone was picked up one time. As DNA, the CDR3 is TGCGCCAGCAGCTTGGAACGCATCTCCTACAATGAGCAGTTCTTC. Protein sequence: CASSLERISYNEQFF. The genes are TRBV5-1 and TRBJ2-1; D remains ambiguous. Trimming stripped 0 bases from V and 0 bases from J, with 7 bases between. Germline CDR1 and CDR2: SGHRS and YFSETQ. This CDR3 region has 15 residues. Variable domain in full (rest from reference TRBV5-1 and TRBJ2-1): KAGVTQTPRYLIKTRGQQVTLSCSPISGHRSVSWYQQTPGQGLQFLFEYFSETQRNKGNFPGRFSGRQFSNSRSEMNVSTLELGDSALYLCASSLERISYNEQFFGPGTRLTVL.

In its sample, this clone was seen once. The rearrangement uses TRBV5-1 and TRBJ2-7; TRBD2 aligns across 7 bases. Losses at the gene ends were 3 bases for V and 3 bases for J; bases not matched to a gene: 9. This CDR3 is built from 15 residues. CDR1 and CDR2 from the germline V gene are SGHRS and YFSETQ. CDR3 protein: CASSSWWGGGYEQYF. CDR3 DNA sequence: TGCGCCAGCAGCTCGTGGTGGGGCGGGGGCTACGAGCAGTACTTC.

The chain is built from TRBV29-1 and TRBJ2-3, with 13 bases lining up with TRBD2. The germline CDR1 and CDR2 sequences are SQVTM and ANQGSEA. The CDR3 sequence is 15 residues long. The V segment lost 6 bases and the J segment 1 base; nucleotides outside the gene matches: 4. The CDR3 loop is CSVVGLAGGTDTQYF. The DNA for the CDR3 is TGCAGCGTAGTCGGACTAGCGGGAGGCACAGATACGCAGTATTTT.

V is TRBV29-1 and J is TRBJ2-7, with 12 bases fitting TRBD1. This CDR3 comprises 13 residues. Germline-derived CDR1 and CDR2 are SQVTM and ANQGSEA. J lost 6 bases, V lost 3 bases, and 3 bases had no gene match. The chain's CDR3 is CSVEGTGGFEQYF. CDR3 nucleotide sequence: TGCAGCGTTGAGGGGACAGGGGGCTTCGAGCAGTACTTC.

This clone is a singleton in its sample. The J gene is TRBJ2-1, the V gene TRBV10-1; D may be TRBD1 (6 bases). Trimming left V 6 bases short and J 6 bases short, with 15 bases between. This CDR3 has 14 residues. Germline values: CDR1 WNHNN, CDR2 SYGVQD (reference sequence). The CDR3 reads CASSRDTASNEQFF. The CDR3 bases are TGCGCCAGCAGCCGGGACACAGCCTCCAATGAGCAGTTCTTC.

The CDR3 region is CASSLVDSVYEQYF. The CDR3 DNA sequence: TGTGCCAGCAGCTTAGTGGACAGCGTATACGAGCAGTACTTC. The chain has TRBV7-9 and TRBJ2-7, with D perhaps matching TRBD1 (6 bases). Per the germline V gene, CDR1 is SEHNR and CDR2 is FQNEAQ (reference sequence). This CDR3 spans 14 amino acids. Trimming pared 1 base from V and 4 bases from J, leaving 11 bases between.

The CDR3, as DNA: TGTGCCAGCATCTTCGGGACGGCTTACAATGAGCAGTTCTTC. This gives the protein CASIFGTAYNEQFF. V usage is TRBV7-9 and J usage is TRBJ2-1; D is possibly TRBD1 or TRBD2 (5 bases each). This CDR3 has 14 amino acids. Trimming took 7 bases from V and 4 from J, leaving 14 bases between them. The germline V gene encodes CDR1 SEHNR and CDR2 FQNEAQ (reference sequence).

V is TRBV2 and J is TRBJ1-4; D unclear. This CDR3 is 15 amino acids long. The ends were cut back, 6 bases at V and 6 bases at J, with 17 bases in the middle. Germline V gene lookup returns CDR1 SNHLY and CDR2 FYNNEI. The CDR3 coding sequence is TGTGCCAGCAGGCACTCAACAGAACGTCATGAAAAACTGTTTTTT. Translated: CASRHSTERHEKLFF.

The chain recombines TRBV7-2 with TRBJ2-2; TRBD1 or TRBD2 may be the D gene (5 bases each). The V end was cut by 5 bases, the J end by 4 bases, with 8 bases between. From germline, CDR1 is SGHTA and CDR2 FQGNSA. The CDR3 runs to 13 residues. CDR3 DNA sequence: TGTGCCAGCAGCCCAGGGACCACCGGGGAGCTGTTTTTT. It codes for CASSPGTTGELFF.

The rearrangement joins TRBV4-3 to TRBJ2-1; 10 bases map to TRBD2. The CDR3 contains 14 residues. Germline CDR1 and CDR2: LGHNA and YSLEER. V lost 3 bases and J lost 10; bases outside the gene matches: 6. The CDR3, as DNA: TGCGCCAGCAGCCAGCTCACTAGCGGGATGGAGCAGTTCTTC. Residues: CASSQLTSGMEQFF.

In the case of this clone: The sample carries other DNA sequences with the same CDR3. This sequence joins TRBV7-6 and TRBJ2-3; 10 bases fit TRBD2. The CDR3 has 15 residues. J gave up 1 base and V 5 bases, and 3 bases lay outside the gene matches. CDR1 is SGHVS and CDR2 is FNYEAQ in the germline V gene. This CDR3 is CASSPGTSGTDTQYF. CDR3 DNA sequence: TGTGCCAGCAGCCCGGGGACTAGCGGCACAGATACGCAGTATTTT.

The rearrangement uses TRBV11-2 and TRBJ2-7; possibly TRBD1 for D (6 bases). The CDR3 is made up of 17 amino acids. Trimming removed 5 bases at V and 2 bases at J, with 22 bases between. Germline V gene lookup returns CDR1 SGHAT and CDR2 FQNNGV. The CDR3 reads CASSPHHPGTPTYEQYF. In DNA, the CDR3 is TGTGCCAGCAGCCCACACCATCCCGGGACACCCACCTACGAGCAGTACTTC.

This rearrangement joins TRBV7-2 to TRBJ2-2; 9 nucleotides agree with TRBD1. Germline values: CDR1 SGHTA, CDR2 FQGNSA. The CDR3 is 18 residues long. With V trimmed by 1 base and J by 4 bases, 10 bases remained unmatched. The CDR3 coding sequence is TGTGCCAGCAGCTTAGGTGTGTTTGGACAGGGGAGCACCGGGGAGCTGTTTTTT. The encoded protein is CASSLGVFGQGSTGELFF.

The V call is TRBV27, the J call TRBJ2-2; maybe TRBD2 (5 bases). The germline V gene encodes CDR1 MNHEY and CDR2 SMNVEV (reference sequence). Trimming removed 6 bases from V and 3 bases from J, with 8 bases in between. This CDR3 is 13 amino acids long. The CDR3 reads CASRGSDTGELFF. The CDR3, as DNA: TGTGCCAGCAGGGGGAGCGACACCGGGGAGCTGTTTTTT.

V and J are TRBV7-9 and TRBJ2-4, with 9 bases identical to TRBD2. This CDR3 contains 18 residues. Germline values: CDR1 SEHNR, CDR2 FQNEAQ (reference sequence). After removal of 1 base from V and 3 bases from J, the junction contained 10 bases not matched to a gene. The CDR3 reads CASSLVSGSSRDKNIQYF. The CDR3 nucleotides are TGTGCCAGCAGCTTAGTTAGCGGGAGTAGTAGGGACAAAAACATTCAGTACTTC.

The genes are TRBV4-1 and TRBJ1-1; D uncertain. Germline CDR1 MGHRA, CDR2 YSYEKL. The CDR3 runs to 15 residues. Trimming removed 4 bases from V and 3 bases from J, with 15 bases in between. The DNA for the CDR3 is TGCGCCAGCAGCCCCCTGGGTCTGGGGTACACTGAAGCTTTCTTT. Translating it yields CASSPLGLGYTEAFF.

The V gene is TRBV11-2, the J gene TRBJ2-6; D may be TRBD2 (6 bases). Germline V gene lookup returns CDR1 SGHAT and CDR2 FQNNGV. CDR3 length: 19 residues. V lost 5 bases and J lost 0, with 20 bases in between. The CDR3: CASSGNALAPNSGANVLTF. The CDR3 DNA follows: TGTGCCAGCAGCGGTAACGCCCTAGCGCCGAACTCTGGGGCCAACGTCCTGACTTTC.

V gene TRBV28 combines with J gene TRBJ2-7, with TRBD1 matching 10 bases. CDR3 length equals 16 residues. Germline V gene lookup returns CDR1 MDHEN and CDR2 SYDVKM. V was pared by 7 bases and J by 2 bases, with 11 bases of the junction left unmatched. As DNA, the CDR3 is TGTGCCAGCACCTCAACCGGGACAGGGGTCGCCTACGAGCAGTACTTC. Translation gives CASTSTGTGVAYEQYF.

The gene calls are TRBV5-1 and TRBJ2-1; 11 bases map to TRBD2. The CDR3 has 19 amino acids. The V gene's germline CDR1 is SGHRS and CDR2 YFSETQ. V shed 4 bases, J shed 0 bases, and the junction held 12 bases outside the gene matches. The chain's CDR3 is CASSLLLAGGLSSYNEQFF. The CDR3 nucleotides read TGCGCCAGCAGCCTTTTGCTAGCGGGAGGCCTCAGCTCCTACAATGAGCAGTTCTTC. The complete variable domain, with remaining parts taken from reference TRBV5-1 and TRBJ2-1, reads KAGVTQTPRYLIKTRGQQVTLSCSPISGHRSVSWYQQTPGQGLQFLFEYFSETQRNKGNFPGRFSGRQFSNSRSEMNVSTLELGDSALYLCASSLLLAGGLSSYNEQFFGPGTRLTVL.

The chain links TRBV5-1 to TRBJ1-1; no firm D call. V lost 5 bases and J 4 bases, leaving 15 bases between the germline ends. The CDR3 sequence is 14 residues long. From germline, CDR1 is SGHRS and CDR2 YFSETQ. CDR3 loop: CASRPPDTVTEAFF. CDR3 nucleotides: TGCGCCAGCAGACCGCCGGATACCGTCACTGAAGCTTTCTTT. Supplemented by reference TRBV5-1 and TRBJ1-1, the full variable domain reads KAGVTQTPRYLIKTRGQQVTLSCSPISGHRSVSWYQQTPGQGLQFLFEYFSETQRNKGNFPGRFSGRQFSNSRSEMNVSTLELGDSALYLCASRPPDTVTEAFFGQGTRLTVV.

The rearrangement joins TRBV12-5 to TRBJ2-5; D perhaps matches TRBD1 (5 bases). Germline-derived CDR1 and CDR2 are LGHNT and FRNRAP. The CDR3 is 13 amino acids. V gave up 6 bases and J gave up 3 bases, with 11 bases separating them. For the CDR3, the DNA is TGTGCTAGTGGCCAGGGTTTGGAAGAGACCCAGTACTTC. Protein sequence: CASGQGLEETQYF.

The rearrangement links TRBV29-1 to TRBJ2-1, with D perhaps matching TRBD2 (6 bases). This CDR3 spans 13 amino acids. The V gene's germline CDR1 is SQVTM and CDR2 ANQGSEA. Trimming stripped 7 bases from V and 9 bases from J, with 19 bases between. The CDR3, as DNA: TGCAGCGCTTTAGCGGAAGGGCCCAGTGAGCAGTTCTTC. This sequence encodes CSALAEGPSEQFF.